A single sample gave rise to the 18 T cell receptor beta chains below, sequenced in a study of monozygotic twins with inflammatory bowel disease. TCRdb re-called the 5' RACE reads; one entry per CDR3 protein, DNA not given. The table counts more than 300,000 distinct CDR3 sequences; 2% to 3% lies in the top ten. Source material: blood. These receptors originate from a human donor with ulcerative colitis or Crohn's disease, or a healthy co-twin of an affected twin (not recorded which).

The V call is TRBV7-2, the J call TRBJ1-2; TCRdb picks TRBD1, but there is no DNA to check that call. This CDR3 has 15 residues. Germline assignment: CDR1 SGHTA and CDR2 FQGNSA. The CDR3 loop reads CASSQDRLANYGYTF.

CDR3 sequence: CASSWRTGGSSTEAFF. The chain carries TRBV5-1 and TRBJ1-1; checking the TCRdb D call of TRBD1 is not possible without DNA. This CDR3 has 16 residues. The germline CDR1 and CDR2 sequences are SGHRS and YFSETQ.

The CDR3 protein is CASSPLMVGGQYF. The genes are TRBV6-5 and TRBJ2-7; TCRdb lists TRBD1, though no DNA is available to test this call. Germline V gene sequence: CDR1 MNHEY, CDR2 SVGAGI. CDR3 length: 13 amino acids.

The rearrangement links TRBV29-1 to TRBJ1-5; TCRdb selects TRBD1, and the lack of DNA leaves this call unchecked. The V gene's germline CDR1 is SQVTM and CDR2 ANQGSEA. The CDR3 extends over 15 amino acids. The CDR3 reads CSVAQQGGVDQPQHF.

The CDR3 protein is CSAIASPSNYGYTF. J is TRBJ1-2 and V is TRBV20-1; TCRdb proposes TRBD1, but this gene call is untestable without DNA. The CDR3 runs to 14 residues. Germline V gene lookup returns CDR1 DFQATT and CDR2 SNEGSKA (reference sequence).

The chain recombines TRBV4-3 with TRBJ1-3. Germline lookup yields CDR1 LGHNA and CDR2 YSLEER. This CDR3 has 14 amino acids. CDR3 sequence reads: CASSQEPSGNTIYF.

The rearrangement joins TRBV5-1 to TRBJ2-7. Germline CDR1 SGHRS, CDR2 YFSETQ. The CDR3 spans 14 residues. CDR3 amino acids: CASSLADAAYEQYF.

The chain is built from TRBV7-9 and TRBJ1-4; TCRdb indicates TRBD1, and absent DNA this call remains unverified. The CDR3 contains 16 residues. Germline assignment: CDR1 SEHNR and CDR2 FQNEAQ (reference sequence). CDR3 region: CASSLEGTATNEKLFF.

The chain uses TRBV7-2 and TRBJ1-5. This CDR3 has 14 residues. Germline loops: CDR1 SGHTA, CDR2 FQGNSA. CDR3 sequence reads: CASSRQDGGQPQHF.

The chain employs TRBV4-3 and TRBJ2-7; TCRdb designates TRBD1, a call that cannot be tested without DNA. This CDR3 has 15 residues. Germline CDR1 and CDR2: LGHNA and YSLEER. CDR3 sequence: CASSQVTGWTNEQYF.

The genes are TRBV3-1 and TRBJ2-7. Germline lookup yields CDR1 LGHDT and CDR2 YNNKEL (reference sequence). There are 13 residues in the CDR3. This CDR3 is CASSREGTYEQYF.

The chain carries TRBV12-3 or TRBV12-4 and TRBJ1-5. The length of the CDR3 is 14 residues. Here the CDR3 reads CASSLATSNQPQHF.

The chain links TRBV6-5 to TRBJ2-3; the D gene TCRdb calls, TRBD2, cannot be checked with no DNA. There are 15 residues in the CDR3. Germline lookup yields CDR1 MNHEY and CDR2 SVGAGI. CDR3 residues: CASSYPGLAGEAQYF.

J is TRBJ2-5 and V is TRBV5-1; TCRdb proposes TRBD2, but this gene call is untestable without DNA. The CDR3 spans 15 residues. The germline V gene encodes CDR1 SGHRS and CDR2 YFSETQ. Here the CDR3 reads CASSFLTSGEETQYF. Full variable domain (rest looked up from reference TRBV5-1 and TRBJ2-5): KAGVTQTPRYLIKTRGQQVTLSCSPISGHRSVSWYQQTPGQGLQFLFEYFSETQRNKGNFPGRFSGRQFSNSRSEMNVSTLELGDSALYLCASSFLTSGEETQYFGPGTRLLVL.

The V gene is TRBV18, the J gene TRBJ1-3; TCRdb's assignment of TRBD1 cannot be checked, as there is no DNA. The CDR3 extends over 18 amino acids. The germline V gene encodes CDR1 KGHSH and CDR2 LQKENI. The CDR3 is CASSPPGRTGSSGNTIYF.

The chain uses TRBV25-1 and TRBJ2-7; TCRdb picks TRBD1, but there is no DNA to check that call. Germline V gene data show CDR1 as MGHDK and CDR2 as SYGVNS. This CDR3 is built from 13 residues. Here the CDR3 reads CASSEFWGFEQYF.

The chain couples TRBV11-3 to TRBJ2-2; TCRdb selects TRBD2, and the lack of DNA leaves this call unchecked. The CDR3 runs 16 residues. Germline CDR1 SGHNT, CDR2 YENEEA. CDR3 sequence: CASSHLGGPNTGELFF. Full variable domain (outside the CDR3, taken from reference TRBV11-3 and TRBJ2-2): EAGVVQSPRYKIIEKKQPVAFWCNPISGHNTLYWYLQNLGQGPELLIRYENEEAVDDSQLPKDRFSAERLKGVDSTLKIQPAELGDSAVYLCASSHLGGPNTGELFFGEGSRLTVL.

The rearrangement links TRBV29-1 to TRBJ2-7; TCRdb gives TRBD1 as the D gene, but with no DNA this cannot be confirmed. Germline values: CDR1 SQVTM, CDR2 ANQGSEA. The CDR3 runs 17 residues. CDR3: CSVELGTGKGAPYEQYF.